This passage covers 10 T cell receptor beta chains from one sample sequenced in a study of identical twins (dated by TCRdb to 2016 to 2017). Libraries were prepared through 5' RACE. Data came from an Illumina HiSeq 2000. The public reads were run again by TCRdb, first through fastp at Q25 and then through MiXCR, and only productive beta chains were kept. Rows are unified per CDR3 protein, each entry keeping the most common DNA and genes. The sample table lists 570,000 or so distinct CDR3 sequences, more than 9% of them with a count of one. Around 3.1% of the sample belongs to the ten largest clones. This sample also appeared in a second study, on yellow fever vaccine responses in identical twins.

Sequencing used PBMCs. All receptors derive from a woman aged 18-35 years in good health.

The chain is built from TRBV4-2 and TRBJ2-7, with D unclear. The germline V gene encodes CDR1 LGHNA and CDR2 YNFKEQ. The CDR3 loop spans 13 amino acids. Trimming took 1 base from V and 6 from J, leaving 10 bases between them. The CDR3 loop is CASSQAEWGEQYF. DNA of the CDR3: TGTGCCAGCAGCCAAGCGGAGTGGGGCGAGCAGTACTTC.

This clonotype was detected ten times or more. V usage is TRBV27 and J usage is TRBJ2-5; D is ambiguous. There are 13 residues in the CDR3. CDR1 is MNHEY, CDR2 SMNVEV, per germline (reference sequence). Trimming removed 2 bases at V and 5 bases at J, with 9 bases between. Here the CDR3 DNA reads TGTGCCAGCAGTTTAAGAGTTTGGGAGACCCAGTACTTC. Protein product: CASSLRVWETQYF.

CDR3 bases: TGTGCCAGCAGCCCTCCGCGGGCACCTAGCACAGATACGCAGTATTTT. Its protein product is CASSPPRAPSTDTQYF. The chain links TRBV21-1 to TRBJ2-3; the table's D call, TRBD2, has no DNA check behind it. TRBV21-1 is listed as a pseudogene. The CDR3 is 16 amino acids.

The chain links TRBV28 to TRBJ2-1; D gene unclear. CDR1 is MDHEN and CDR2 is SYDVKM in the germline V gene. This CDR3 has 14 residues. Trimming took off 6 bases at V and 7 bases at J, with 16 bases between the two ends. DNA for the CDR3: TGTGCCAGCAGCCCCTCGACAATAGTGAATGAGCAGTTCTTC. This codes for CASSPSTIVNEQFF.

Comments on this clonotype: Compared with germline, one end of the junction differs, possibly owing to a read error. CDR3 nucleotides: TGTGCCAGCAGCTTAGACAGTTACAATGAGCAGTTATTC. Its protein is CASSLDSYNEQLF. The chain uses TRBV7-9 and TRBJ2-1; no reliable D call. CDR3 length equals 13 residues. Germline V gene lookup returns CDR1 SEHNR and CDR2 FQNEAQ (reference sequence). Together with reference TRBV7-9 and TRBJ2-1, the CDR3 gives the full variable domain: DTGVSQNPRHKITKRGQNVTFRCDPISEHNRLYWYRQTLGQGPEFLTYFQNEAQLEKSRLLSDRFSAERPKGSFSTLEIQRTEQGDSAMYLCASSLDSYNEQLFGPGTRLTVL.

This clonotype was detected only a few times. The chain couples TRBV4-3 to TRBJ2-1; D is undetermined. Germline V gene data show CDR1 as LGHNA and CDR2 as YSLEER. The CDR3 has 14 residues. V was shortened by 0 bases and J by 6 bases, with 9 bases between the two germline ends. The CDR3 DNA sequence: TGCGCCAGCAGCCAAGATCCCAGAGGCAATGAGCAGTTCTTC. It is translated as CASSQDPRGNEQFF.

The rearrangement uses TRBV20-1 and TRBJ2-7; the match to TRBD2 covers 8 bases. With V trimmed by 6 bases and J by 2 bases, 6 bases remained unmatched. Germline loops: CDR1 DFQATT, CDR2 SNEGSKA (reference sequence). The CDR3 contains 13 residues. CDR3 in amino acids: CSAHTSGAYEQYF. The CDR3, as DNA: TGCAGTGCCCATACTAGCGGAGCCTACGAGCAGTACTTC.

This clonotype was recorded a few times. The chain couples TRBV5-4 to TRBJ2-2; 12 bases are a match to TRBD2. The V and J ends lost 3 bases and 4 bases, in that order; junction bases with no gene match: 7. Germline assignment: CDR1 SGHNT and CDR2 YYREEE (reference sequence). The CDR3 length is 17 residues. The CDR3 loop is CASSSSPSGGATGELFF. CDR3 in DNA: TGTGCCAGCAGCTCTAGCCCTAGCGGGGGGGCCACCGGGGAGCTGTTTTTT.

The rearrangement links TRBV19 to TRBJ1-1, with 9 bases identical to TRBD1. V dropped 7 bases and J dropped 2; count of bases not matched to a gene: 5. Germline CDR1 LNHDA, CDR2 SQIVND (reference sequence). The CDR3 is 14 residues long. The CDR3 bases are TGTGCCAGTACCCCGGGACAGGGAAACACTGAAGCTTTCTTT. Residues: CASTPGQGNTEAFF.

There are a few counts of this clonotype. The gene calls are TRBV20-1 and TRBJ1-5, with D maybe TRBD1 (6 bases). V was cut by 5 bases and J by 2 bases, with 13 bases left in between. CDR3 length equals 14 residues. The germline V gene encodes CDR1 DFQATT and CDR2 SNEGSKA (reference sequence). The CDR3 is CSAGQGIGNQPQHF. Here the CDR3 DNA reads TGCAGTGCTGGGCAGGGGATAGGCAATCAGCCCCAGCATTTT.